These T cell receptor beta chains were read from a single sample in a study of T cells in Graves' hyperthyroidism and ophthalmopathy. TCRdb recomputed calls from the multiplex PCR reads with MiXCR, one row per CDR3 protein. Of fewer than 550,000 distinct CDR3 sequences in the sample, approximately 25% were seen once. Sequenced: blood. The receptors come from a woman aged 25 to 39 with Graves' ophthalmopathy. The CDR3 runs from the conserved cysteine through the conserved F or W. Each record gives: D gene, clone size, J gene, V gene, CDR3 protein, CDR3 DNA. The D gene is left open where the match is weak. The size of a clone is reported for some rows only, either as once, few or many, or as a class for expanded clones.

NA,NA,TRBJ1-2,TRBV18,CASSPPDRTGYGYTF,TGTGCCAGCTCACCACCCGACAGGACGGGATATGGCTACACCTTC
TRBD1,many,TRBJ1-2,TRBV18,CASSPQGQGYGYTF,TGTGCCAGCTCACCACAGGGACAGGGCTATGGCTACACCTTC
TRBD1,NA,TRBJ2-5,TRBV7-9,CASSLNGRDRWETQYF,TGTGCCAGCAGCCTAAACGGTCGGGACAGGTGGGAGACCCAGTACTTC
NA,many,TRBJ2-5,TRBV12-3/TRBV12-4,CASSNEETQYF,TGTGCCAGCAGTAACGAAGAGACCCAGTACTTC
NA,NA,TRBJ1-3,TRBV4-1,CASSHTKGISGNTIYF,TGCGCCAGCAGCCATACGAAGGGGATCTCTGGAAACACCATATATTTT
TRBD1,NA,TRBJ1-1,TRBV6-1,CASTVTGMITEAFF,TGTGCCAGCACCGTGACAGGGATGATCACTGAAGCTTTCTTT
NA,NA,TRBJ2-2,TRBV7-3,CASSLTSLRLDGTGELFF,TGTGCCAGCAGCTTAACCTCTCTAAGACTAGACGGCACCGGGGAGCTGTTTTTT
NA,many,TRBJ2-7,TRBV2,CASRRKGRDSSYEQYF,TGTGCCAGCAGGAGGAAAGGACGCGATAGCTCCTACGAGCAGTACTTC
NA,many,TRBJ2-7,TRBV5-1,CASSHWTGPSDEQYF,TGCGCCAGCAGCCACTGGACGGGACCCTCTGACGAGCAGTACTTC
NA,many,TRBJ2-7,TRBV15,CATSRDPGGGYEQYF,TGTGCCACCAGCAGAGACCCGGGGGGCGGCTACGAGCAGTACTTC
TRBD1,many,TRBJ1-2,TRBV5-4,CASSQDREDGYTF,TGTGCCAGCAGCCAAGACAGGGAGGATGGCTACACCTTC